The 29 T cell receptor beta chains given below trace back to one sample, sequenced in a study of T cell changes during pregnancy in multiple sclerosis. Sequencing used immunoSEQ multiplex PCR; TCRdb keeps in-frame clones, though not all of them. The table lists approximately 48,000 clones, 94% of them singletons, with about 0.56% in the top ten. The specimen was CD4+ T cells from peripheral blood mononuclear cells, collected in the second trimester of pregnancy. These receptors were taken from a female donor with multiple sclerosis, enrolled in a pregnancy study.

The J gene is TRBJ2-1, the V gene TRBV6-5; D not resolved. The V gene lost 2 bases and the J gene lost 0 bases, with 5 bases spanning the gap. This CDR3 is built from 14 residues. The germline gives CDR1 MNHEY, CDR2 SVGAGI. The CDR3 region has the DNA TGTGCCAGCAGTTACGAGAACTCCTACAATGAGCAGTTCTTC. Translating gives CASSYENSYNEQFF.

The gene calls are TRBV19 and TRBJ1-2; 7 nucleotides agree with TRBD1. J was trimmed by 5 bases and V by 5 bases; bases with no gene match: 17. This CDR3 comprises 17 residues. Germline CDR1 reads LNHDA; CDR2 reads SQIVND (reference sequence). The CDR3 protein is CASSALPLTDRAYGYTF. In nucleotides, the CDR3 is TGTGCCAGTAGTGCCTTACCCCTCACCGACAGGGCTTATGGCTACACCTTC.

The chain is built from TRBV10-3 and TRBJ1-1; 7 bases match TRBD1. Per the germline V gene, CDR1 is ENHRY and CDR2 is SYGVKD. The CDR3 contains 13 residues. J lost 1 base, V lost 4 bases, and 0 bases had no gene match. CDR3 nucleotides: TGTGCCATCAGTGGGGACAGGAACACTGAAGCTTTCTTT. This codes for CAISGDRNTEAFF.

In regard to this clone: In the same sample, other DNA sequences code for this CDR3. The chain employs TRBV4-2 and TRBJ1-6, with no clear D. This CDR3 comprises 13 residues. Trimming left V 0 bases short and J 10 bases short, with 7 bases between. The germline CDR1 and CDR2 sequences are LGHNA and YNFKEQ. DNA for the CDR3: TGTGCCAGCAGCCAAGATCTGTCCTCACCCCTCCACTTT. It yields the protein CASSQDLSSPLHF.

This sequence joins TRBV14 and TRBJ2-1; tentative D call: TRBD1 (6 bases). The CDR3 is 13 residues long. The V end lost 0 bases, the J end lost 12 bases, and 12 bases lay between the germline ends. The V gene's germline CDR1 is SGHDN and CDR2 FVKESK. The DNA of the CDR3 is TGTGCCAGCAGCCAAGATCTTGGGGGCGCGCAGTTCTTC. This gives the protein CASSQDLGGAQFF. Based on the CDR3 plus reference TRBV14 and TRBJ2-1, the full variable domain is EAGVTQFPSHSVIEKGQTVTLRCDPISGHDNLYWYRRVMGKEIKFLLHFVKESKQDESGMPNNRFLAERTGGTYSTLKVQPAELEDSGVYFCASSQDLGGAQFFGPGTRLTVL.

The chain has TRBV29-1 and TRBJ1-1, with TRBD1 matching over 7 bases. The CDR3 runs 13 residues. The germline gives CDR1 SQVTM, CDR2 ANQGSEA. Trimming took 7 bases from V and 0 from J; bases not matched to a gene: 5. CDR3: CSGWDRMNTEAFF. The CDR3 DNA reads as TGCAGCGGGTGGGACAGAATGAACACTGAAGCTTTCTTT.

The J gene is TRBJ1-1, the V gene TRBV7-4; D is unclear. CDR1 is SGHVT and CDR2 is SQSDAQ in the germline V gene. With 0 bases removed from V and 6 bases from J, the gap between germline ends came to 23 bases. The CDR3 contains 18 residues. CDR3 loop: CASSLAAEAGWPFPEAFF. The CDR3 bases are TGTGCCAGCAGCTTAGCGGCGGAGGCAGGATGGCCTTTCCCTGAAGCTTTCTTT.

This chain joins TRBV9 and TRBJ1-5, with D tentatively TRBD1 (6 bases). This CDR3 spans 15 amino acids. Germline V gene sequence: CDR1 SGDLS, CDR2 YYNGEE. The V gene lost 5 bases and the J gene lost 4 bases, with 16 bases spanning the gap. The CDR3 DNA sequence: TGTGCCAGCAGTGAGACAGGACGGCCAAATCAGCCCCAGCATTTT. Amino acid sequence: CASSETGRPNQPQHF.

The chain is built from TRBV7-3 and TRBJ2-7; 10 positions match TRBD1. The CDR3 covers 17 residues. The trim removed 2 bases at V and 6 bases at J, leaving 13 bases unmatched. The germline CDR1 and CDR2 sequences are SGHTA and FQGTGA. Written as DNA, the CDR3 is TGTGCCAGCAGCTTATTCGGGGGGGGACAGGGGTATCTCGAGCAGTACTTC. Its protein product is CASSLFGGGQGYLEQYF.

This sequence joins TRBV7-9 and TRBJ1-1; D possibly corresponds to TRBD1 (5 bases). Trimming pared 2 bases from V and 1 base from J, leaving 11 bases between. Germline CDR1 is SEHNR and CDR2 is FQNEAQ (reference sequence). The CDR3 runs to 15 residues. The CDR3 DNA reads TGTGCCAGCAGCTTAAAGGGCAGGGAGAACACTGAAGCTTTCTTT. Residues: CASSLKGRENTEAFF.

V gene TRBV19 combines with J gene TRBJ2-7; possible D gene TRBD2, 5 bases. CDR3 length equals 12 residues. V dropped 10 bases and J dropped 6 bases, with 16 bases sitting between them. Germline V gene data show CDR1 as LNHDA and CDR2 as SQIVND (reference sequence). The CDR3 reads CATKGVEFEQYF. DNA of the CDR3: TGTGCCACAAAGGGAGTCGAGTTCGAGCAGTACTTC.

The chain joins TRBV5-5 to TRBJ1-1; 9 nucleotides line up with TRBD1. CDR3 size: 15 residues. Per the germline V gene, CDR1 is SGHKS and CDR2 is YYEKEE (reference sequence). Germline trimming cut 0 bases from V and 8 bases from J; bases unmatched to any gene: 8. The DNA of the CDR3 is TGTGCCAGCAGCTTGGGGGGGAACAGGGGGCTAGAAGCTTTCTTT. Translated: CASSLGGNRGLEAFF.

This chain uses TRBV2 with TRBJ2-7; D might be TRBD2 (5 bases). The germline V gene has CDR1 SNHLY and CDR2 FYNNEI. Trimming shortened V by 2 bases and J by 0 bases, and 14 bases separated the two germline ends. This CDR3 is 16 amino acids long. CDR3: CASSERGRAASYEQYF. In nucleotides, the CDR3 is TGTGCCAGCAGTGAAAGAGGGCGGGCTGCCTCCTACGAGCAGTACTTC.

This rearrangement joins TRBV7-2 to TRBJ2-2; 8 bases align to TRBD1. Trimming cost V 4 bases and J 6 bases; bases outside gene matches: 13. CDR1 and CDR2 (germline): SGHTA, FQGNSA. The CDR3 totals 17 residues. The CDR3 DNA reads TGTGCCAGCAGCTCACTGCCGGGACAGGAGGGCGCCGGGGAGCTGTTTTTT. It codes for CASSSLPGQEGAGELFF.

The gene calls are TRBV19 and TRBJ2-1; 9 nucleotides line up with TRBD1. Germline V gives CDR1 LNHDA, CDR2 SQIVND (reference sequence). The CDR3 length is 15 residues. The junction had 5 bases not matched to a gene; V was cut back by 4 bases and J by 4 bases. CDR3 loop: CASSRGTGQYNEQFF. The CDR3 DNA reads as TGTGCCAGTAGTAGGGGGACAGGGCAGTACAATGAGCAGTTCTTC.

This clone was found once. CDR3 region: CASSFFRADTQYF. For the CDR3, the DNA is TGTGCCAGCAGCTTCTTCAGGGCGGATACGCAGTATTTT. The rearrangement uses TRBV7-9 and TRBJ2-3; D might be TRBD1 (5 bases). Trimming took 3 bases from V and 6 from J, leaving 10 bases between them. The length of the CDR3 is 13 residues. From germline, CDR1 is SEHNR and CDR2 FQNEAQ (reference sequence).

The chain couples TRBV10-3 to TRBJ1-2, with 10 bases aligning to TRBD1. V trimming: 6 bases; J trimming: 8 bases; junction bases outside the gene matches: 12. The V gene's germline CDR1 is ENHRY and CDR2 SYGVKD. The CDR3 is 15 residues long. The CDR3 sequence: CAIRSDRGRRHGYTF. CDR3 DNA sequence: TGTGCCATCAGGAGCGACAGGGGGCGCCGGCACGGCTACACCTTC.

A remark on this clone: Since the CDR3 does not end with the conserved phenylalanine or tryptophan, this likely comes from a read error. The DNA is left out, because the CDR3 cannot be placed on it with certainty; the CDR3 is given as TCRdb lists it. The CDR3 protein is CASSQDLGIEGFLKI. The V and J genes are TRBV4-1 and TRBJ1-1. The CDR3 totals 15 residues, both ends included. CDR1 is MGHRA and CDR2 is YSYEKL in the germline V gene.

The rearrangement links TRBV30 to TRBJ1-3; D might be TRBD1 (5 bases). Germline CDR1 and CDR2: GTSNPN and SVGIG (reference sequence). This CDR3 has 13 amino acids. V was cut by 1 base and J by 4 bases, with 8 bases left in between. The chain's CDR3 is CAWSGHRGNTIYF. CDR3 in DNA: TGTGCCTGGAGTGGACACAGGGGAAACACCATATATTTT.

V gene TRBV30 combines with J gene TRBJ1-6, with 8 bases lining up with TRBD1. Germline V gene sequence: CDR1 GTSNPN, CDR2 SVGIG (reference sequence). Losses at the gene ends were 4 bases for V and 6 bases for J; bases not matched to a gene: 2. This CDR3 contains 13 residues. The CDR3 DNA reads as TGTGCCTGGACGGGACAGGCTAATTCACCCCTCCACTTT. This codes for CAWTGQANSPLHF.

The chain employs TRBV10-3 and TRBJ1-1, with D tentatively TRBD1 (6 bases). CDR3 length: 12 amino acids. Trimming took off 10 bases at V and 6 bases at J, with 15 bases between the two ends. Per the germline V gene, CDR1 is ENHRY and CDR2 is SYGVKD. The CDR3 sequence: CATAGVEAEAFF. The CDR3 DNA is TGTGCCACTGCAGGGGTGGAGGCTGAAGCTTTCTTT.

The rearrangement joins TRBV5-4 to TRBJ1-3; D unresolved. The CDR3 spans 15 residues. V gave up 2 bases and J gave up 0 bases, with 9 bases separating them. Germline lookup yields CDR1 SGHNT and CDR2 YYREEE (reference sequence). This CDR3 reads CASSLDTSSGNTIYF. In DNA, the CDR3 is TGTGCCAGCAGCTTAGACACAAGCTCTGGAAACACCATATATTTT. Complete variable domain (other parts from reference TRBV5-4 and TRBJ1-3): ETGVTQSPTHLIKTRGQQVTLRCSSQSGHNTVSWYQQALGQGPQFIFQYYREEENGRGNFPPRFSGLQFPNYSSELNVNALELDDSALYLCASSLDTSSGNTIYFGEGSWLTVV.

The J gene is TRBJ1-2, the V gene TRBV7-2; D gene ambiguous. The CDR3 is 13 residues long. Germline-derived CDR1 and CDR2 are SGHTA and FQGNSA. The germline V and J ends were trimmed by 2 bases and 4 bases, with 8 bases remaining between them. CDR3 DNA: TGTGCCAGCAGCTTATCGGGGATCTATGGCTACACCTTC. Protein product: CASSLSGIYGYTF.

The V and J genes are TRBV5-4 and TRBJ1-6, with 7 bases lining up with TRBD1. This CDR3 has 15 amino acids. Trimming cost V 2 bases and J 9 bases; bases outside gene matches: 8. Germline CDR1 SGHNT, CDR2 YYREEE (reference sequence). CDR3: CASSFPGTVGSPLHF. The CDR3 DNA follows: TGTGCCAGCAGCTTCCCCGGGACAGTCGGTTCACCCCTCCACTTT.

The chain recombines TRBV5-6 with TRBJ2-7; 9 bases map to TRBD1. Germline CDR1 and CDR2: SGHDT and YYEEEE. Trimming cost V 4 bases and J 3 bases; bases outside gene matches: 11. This CDR3 is built from 16 residues. The CDR3 sequence is CASSRRRGQGGYEQYF. For the CDR3, the DNA is TGTGCCAGCAGCCGCCGTCGGGGACAGGGAGGCTACGAGCAGTACTTC. Based on the CDR3 plus reference TRBV5-6 and TRBJ2-7, the full variable domain is DAGVTQSPTHLIKTRGQQVTLRCSPKSGHDTVSWYQQALGQGPQFIFQYYEEEERQRGNFPDRFSGHQFPNYSSELNVNALLLGDSALYLCASSRRRGQGGYEQYFGPGTRLTVT.

The chain carries TRBV7-6 and TRBJ1-5, with D possibly matching TRBD1 (6 bases). This CDR3 spans 16 amino acids. V was trimmed by 1 base and J by 1 base, leaving 11 bases between them. Per germline, CDR1 SGHVS and CDR2 FNYEAQ. In DNA form, the CDR3 reads TGTGCCAGCAGCTTAGGGAACAGGGTGAGCAATCAGCCCCAGCATTTT. The encoded protein is CASSLGNRVSNQPQHF.

The gene calls are TRBV19 and TRBJ2-7; D is unclear. Germline V gene data show CDR1 as LNHDA and CDR2 as SQIVND (reference sequence). CDR3 size: 14 residues. V was pared by 5 bases and J by 2 bases, with 13 bases between. In DNA form, the CDR3 reads TGTGCCAGTAGTCTAATACCCCGCCCCTACGAGCAGTACTTC. Its protein is CASSLIPRPYEQYF.

This chain connects TRBV6-1 to TRBJ1-3; weak D call: TRBD1 (5 bases). The CDR3 consists of 14 residues. Germline lookup yields CDR1 MNHNS and CDR2 SASEGT. Trimming took 7 bases from V and 7 from J, leaving 17 bases between them. CDR3 sequence (DNA): TGTGCCAGCAAGAAAACAGGAGTGGGGAACACCATATATTTT. It is translated as CASKKTGVGNTIYF.

The rearrangement uses TRBV7-3 and TRBJ1-1; a possible D gene is TRBD1 (6 bases). The CDR3 is made up of 13 amino acids. Germline V gene lookup returns CDR1 SGHTA and CDR2 FQGTGA. V lost 4 bases and J lost 5, with 11 bases in between. CDR3 sequence: CASSSLDRTEAFF. The CDR3 nucleotides read TGTGCCAGCAGCTCCCTCGACAGGACTGAAGCTTTCTTT.